One sample yielded the 8 T cell receptor beta chains listed below, sequenced in a study of T-cell memory formation after mild COVID-19. One entry per CDR3 protein results from TCRdb running MiXCR on the 5' RACE reads. The sample holds fewer than 350,000 distinct CDR3 sequences, 8% to 10% seen once. Sequenced input: PBMCs or a T cell subset sorted from them (not recorded which). Receptor source: a man between 18 and 35 years old who had mild COVID-19 (a few samples of this study predate the infection). Cell type and time point are not known.

The chain recombines TRBV4-3 with TRBJ2-7, with D possibly matching TRBD2 (5 bases). Per germline, CDR1 LGHNA and CDR2 YSLEER. V was trimmed by 3 bases and J by 1 base, leaving 10 bases between them. The CDR3 sequence is 14 residues long. CDR3 in amino acids: CASSQARGSYEQYF. CDR3 nucleotide sequence: TGCGCCAGCAGCCAGGCTCGGGGTTCCTACGAGCAGTACTTC.

This chain uses TRBV6-5 with TRBJ1-2; D ambiguous. CDR1 is MNHEY, CDR2 SVGAGI, per germline. V was cut by 8 bases and J by 5 bases, with 15 bases left in between. CDR3 length: 13 amino acids. The CDR3 here is CASARYRGYGYTF. DNA for the CDR3: TGTGCCAGCGCCCGGTATCGAGGGTATGGCTACACCTTC.

The genes are TRBV6-5 and TRBJ2-7; 7 bases agree with TRBD2. The CDR3 spans 14 residues. Trimming removed 6 bases from V and 5 bases from J; junction bases left unmatched: 10. From germline, CDR1 is MNHEY and CDR2 SVGAGI. The CDR3 nucleotides are TGTGCCAGCAGACAGACGGGGGGACCACACGAGCAGTACTTC. Translation gives CASRQTGGPHEQYF.

V and J are TRBV28 and TRBJ2-3, with D possibly TRBD1 on 5 matching bases. Trimming removed 2 bases from V and 1 base from J, with 10 bases in between. The CDR3 is 15 residues long. The germline V gene encodes CDR1 MDHEN and CDR2 SYDVKM. The CDR3 loop reads CASSLGRVGTDTQYF. CDR3 DNA: TGTGCCAGCAGTTTAGGCAGGGTCGGCACAGATACGCAGTATTTT.

The chain carries TRBV7-2 and TRBJ2-7; 9 bases agree with TRBD1. V shed 0 bases, J shed 3 bases, and the junction held 9 bases outside the gene matches. From germline, CDR1 is SGHTA and CDR2 FQGNSA. The CDR3 consists of 17 residues. This CDR3 reads CASSLAYIKTGGYEQYF. Here the CDR3 DNA reads TGTGCCAGCAGCTTAGCCTACATAAAGACAGGGGGCTACGAGCAGTACTTC.

This clonotype was seen a few times. The chain joins TRBV27 to TRBJ2-5; D is ambiguous. This CDR3 has 13 residues. The V and J ends lost 3 bases and 4 bases respectively, with 9 bases between them. CDR1 MNHEY and CDR2 SMNVEV come from the germline V gene (reference sequence). CDR3 nucleotides: TGTGCCAGCAGTTTCAGGTCCCGAGAGACCCAGTACTTC. Its protein is CASSFRSRETQYF.

There are a few counts of this clonotype. This sequence joins TRBV28 and TRBJ1-6; no clear D. The CDR3 extends over 14 amino acids. Trimming cost V 7 bases and J 0 bases, with 7 bases left between them. Germline CDR1 and CDR2: MDHEN and SYDVKM. CDR3 region: CASNWRSYNSPLHF. In DNA form, the CDR3 reads TGTGCCAGCAATTGGCGCTCCTATAATTCACCCCTCCACTTT.

This clonotype was seen a handful of times. This chain uses TRBV6-5 with TRBJ1-6; weak D call: TRBD1 (6 bases). The CDR3 sequence is 17 residues long. Trimming cost V 0 bases and J 2 bases, with 11 bases left between them. From germline, CDR1 is MNHEY and CDR2 SVGAGI. The CDR3 DNA sequence: TGTGCCAGCAGTTACTCGGCCAGGGGCGCCTATAATTCACCCCTCCACTTT. It codes for CASSYSARGAYNSPLHF.